This is a list of T cell receptor beta chains from one sample in a study of cytomegalovirus exposure and HLA in healthy donors. Assay: immunoSEQ multiplex PCR; the TCRdb copy retains only in-frame clones and omits some. The sample has roughly 190,000 clones, approximately 90% seen once. The sample consisted of PBMCs. The receptors come from a boy aged 2 to 10 in good health and CMV-seronegative. Both conserved end residues are part of each CDR3. Each record gives: J gene, D gene, V gene, CDR3 protein. A D gene is named only where the DNA matches it firmly.

>TRBJ2-4|.|TRBV18
CASSSRTEQNIQYF
>TRBJ2-5|.|TRBV7-9
CASSLRVVRREETQYF
>TRBJ1-3|.|TRBV30
CAWTITTGGNTIYF
>TRBJ2-1|TRBD2|TRBV6-6
CASSYLAGSYNEQFF
>TRBJ1-5|.|TRBV28
CATQDGSGNQPQHF
>TRBJ1-6|.|TRBV7-3
CASSLGGSNSPLHF
>TRBJ2-4|TRBD2|TRBV18
CASSPTPGTSGRGAQYF
>TRBJ1-1|TRBD1|TRBV27
CASSGTGVDTEAFF
>TRBJ2-3|TRBD2|TRBV6-1
CASSELAGDTDTQYF
>TRBJ2-2|TRBD2|TRBV28
CASRPREAGRGGELFF
>TRBJ2-4|TRBD2|TRBV19
CASSNGGVLAKNIQYF
>TRBJ2-7|.|TRBV28
CASKQPGHLSYEQYF
>TRBJ2-7|.|TRBV11-2
CASSLAGNSYEQYF
>TRBJ2-7|TRBD1|TRBV5-1
CASKAGQEAEQYF
>TRBJ1-2|TRBD1|TRBV6-1
CASSAPSGTANYGYTF
>TRBJ2-5|.|TRBV2
CASSRPLPRKQETQYF
>TRBJ1-2|TRBD1|TRBV7-2
CASSFRQGARYGYTF
>TRBJ2-5|TRBD2|TRBV9
CASSLTSGGPEETQYF
>TRBJ1-2|.|TRBV28
CASSLSRGYNYGYTF
>TRBJ1-1|.|TRBV30
CAWSQLTGTEAFF
>TRBJ2-1|TRBD2|TRBV12-5
CASGLVGEASGGLYNEQFF
>TRBJ2-7|TRBD1|TRBV4-1
CASSQGTGDREQYF
>TRBJ2-1|TRBD2|TRBV5-1
CASSLEIAGSYNEQFF
>TRBJ1-5|.|TRBV2
CASSEDGGANQPQHF
>TRBJ2-7|.|TRBV4-1
CASSQESGGSYEQYF
>TRBJ1-4|.|TRBV5-1
CASSWGEIGEKLFF
>TRBJ1-6|TRBD1|TRBV30
CAWTIDRGLHF
>TRBJ1-2|.|TRBV7-9
CSSSLPTTVPYGYTF
>TRBJ1-3|.|TRBV5-1
CASSRGQFSGNTIYF
>TRBJ1-3|TRBD1|TRBV5-1
CASSLTGTGESGNTIYF
>TRBJ1-5|TRBD1|TRBV6-1
CASSPWTGNQPQHF
>TRBJ2-7|.|TRBV6-1
CASSEVVEVEQYF
>TRBJ1-2|.|TRBV9
CASSHQGDYGYTF
>TRBJ2-6|.|TRBV5-1
CASSLDTSGANVLTF
>TRBJ1-1|.|TRBV27
CASSLPGPNTEAFF
>TRBJ2-2|TRBD2|TRBV15
CAPRTSVNTGELFF
>TRBJ2-7|.|TRBV7-8
CASSLGRYEQYF